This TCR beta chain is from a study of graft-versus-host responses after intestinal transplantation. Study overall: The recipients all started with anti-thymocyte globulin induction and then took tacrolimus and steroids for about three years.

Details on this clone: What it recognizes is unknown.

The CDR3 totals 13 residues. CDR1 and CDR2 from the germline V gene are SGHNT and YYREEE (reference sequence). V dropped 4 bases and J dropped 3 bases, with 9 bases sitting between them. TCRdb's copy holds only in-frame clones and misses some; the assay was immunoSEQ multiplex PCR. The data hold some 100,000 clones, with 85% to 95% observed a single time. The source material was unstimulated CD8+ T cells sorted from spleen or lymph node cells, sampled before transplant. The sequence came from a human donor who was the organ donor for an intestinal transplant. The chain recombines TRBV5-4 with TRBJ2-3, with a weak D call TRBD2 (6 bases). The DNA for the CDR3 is TGTGCCAGCAGCCCGGCGGGGACAGATACGCAGTATTTT. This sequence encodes CASSPAGTDTQYF.